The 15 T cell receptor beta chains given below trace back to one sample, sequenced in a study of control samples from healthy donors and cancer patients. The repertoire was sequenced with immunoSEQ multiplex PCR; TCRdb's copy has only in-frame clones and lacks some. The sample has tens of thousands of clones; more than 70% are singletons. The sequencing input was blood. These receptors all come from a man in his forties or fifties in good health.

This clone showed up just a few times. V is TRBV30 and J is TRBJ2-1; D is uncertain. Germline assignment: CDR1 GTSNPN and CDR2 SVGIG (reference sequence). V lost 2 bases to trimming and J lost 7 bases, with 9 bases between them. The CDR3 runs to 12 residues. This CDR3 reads CAWSSWDNEQFF. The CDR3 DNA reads TGTGCCTGGAGTTCGTGGGATAATGAGCAGTTCTTC.

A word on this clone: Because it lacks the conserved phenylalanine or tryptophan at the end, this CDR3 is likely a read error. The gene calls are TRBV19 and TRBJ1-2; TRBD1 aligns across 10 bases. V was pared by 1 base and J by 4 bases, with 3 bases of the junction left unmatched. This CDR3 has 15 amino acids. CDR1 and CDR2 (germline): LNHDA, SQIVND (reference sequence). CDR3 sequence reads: CASSIVDRGLYGYTL. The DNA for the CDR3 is TGTGCCAGTAGTATAGTAGACAGGGGGCTCTATGGCTACACCCTC.

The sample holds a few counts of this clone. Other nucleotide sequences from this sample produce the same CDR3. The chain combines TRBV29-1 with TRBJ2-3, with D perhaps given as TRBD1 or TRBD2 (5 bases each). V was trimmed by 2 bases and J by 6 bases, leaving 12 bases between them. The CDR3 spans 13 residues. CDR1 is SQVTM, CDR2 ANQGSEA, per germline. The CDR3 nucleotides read TGCAGCGTTGAATTGGGGGTGGGGGATACGCAGTATTTT. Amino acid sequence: CSVELGVGDTQYF.

The CDR3 region is CSASSGGDFGNQPQHF. The CDR3 DNA reads TGCAGTGCTAGTTCAGGGGGCGATTTCGGCAATCAGCCCCAGCATTTT. The chain combines TRBV20-1 with TRBJ1-5, with 8 bases lining up with TRBD1. The CDR3 runs to 16 residues. V was pared by 3 bases and J by 2 bases, with 9 bases of the junction left unmatched. Germline CDR1 is DFQATT and CDR2 is SNEGSKA (reference sequence).

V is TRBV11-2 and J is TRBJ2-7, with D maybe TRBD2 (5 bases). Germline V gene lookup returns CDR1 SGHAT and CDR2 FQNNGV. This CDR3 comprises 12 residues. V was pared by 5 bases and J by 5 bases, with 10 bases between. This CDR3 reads CASSATGDEQYF. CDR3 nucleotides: TGTGCCAGCAGCGCTACCGGGGACGAGCAGTACTTC.

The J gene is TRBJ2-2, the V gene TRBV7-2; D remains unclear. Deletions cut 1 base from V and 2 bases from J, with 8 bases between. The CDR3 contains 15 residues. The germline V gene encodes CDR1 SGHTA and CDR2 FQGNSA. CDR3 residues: CASSLDPRNTGELFF. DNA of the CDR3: TGTGCCAGCAGCTTAGACCCCAGAAACACCGGGGAGCTGTTTTTT.

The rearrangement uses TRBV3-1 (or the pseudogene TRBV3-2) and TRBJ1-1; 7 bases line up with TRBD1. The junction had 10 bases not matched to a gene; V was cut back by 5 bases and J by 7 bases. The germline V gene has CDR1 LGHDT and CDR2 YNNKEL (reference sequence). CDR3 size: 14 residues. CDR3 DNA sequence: TGTGCCAGCAGCTCCCGGGACAGCCAGGTTGAAGCTTTCTTT. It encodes CASSSRDSQVEAFF.

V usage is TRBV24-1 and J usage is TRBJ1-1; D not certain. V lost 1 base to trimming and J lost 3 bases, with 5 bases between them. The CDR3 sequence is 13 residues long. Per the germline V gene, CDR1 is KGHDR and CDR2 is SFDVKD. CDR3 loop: CATSDFGDTEAFF. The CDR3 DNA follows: TGTGCCACCAGTGATTTCGGGGACACTGAAGCTTTCTTT.

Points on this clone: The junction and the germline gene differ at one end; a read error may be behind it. In nucleotides, the CDR3 is TGTGCCAGCAGTTGGGGGACAACAAACTACGGCTACACCTTC. This translates into CASSWGTTNYGYTF. The chain joins TRBV6-2 or TRBV6-3 to TRBJ1-2; TRBD1 might be the D (6 bases). The germline gives CDR1 MNHEY, CDR2 SVGEGT. This CDR3 region has 14 residues.

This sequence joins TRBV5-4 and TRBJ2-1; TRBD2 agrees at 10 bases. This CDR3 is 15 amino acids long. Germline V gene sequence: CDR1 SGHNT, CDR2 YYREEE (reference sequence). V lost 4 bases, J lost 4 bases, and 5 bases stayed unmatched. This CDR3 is CASSPGTSVYNEQFF. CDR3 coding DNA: TGTGCCAGCAGCCCCGGGACTAGCGTTTACAATGAGCAGTTCTTC. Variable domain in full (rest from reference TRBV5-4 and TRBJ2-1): ETGVTQSPTHLIKTRGQQVTLRCSSQSGHNTVSWYQQALGQGPQFIFQYYREEENGRGNFPPRFSGLQFPNYSSELNVNALELDDSALYLCASSPGTSVYNEQFFGPGTRLTVL.

In nucleotides, the CDR3 is TGTGCCAGCAGCCCAGGGGGAAGCACTGGAAACACCATATATTTT. Residues: CASSPGGSTGNTIYF. The chain combines TRBV7-2 with TRBJ1-3; 7 bases fit TRBD1. Per the germline V gene, CDR1 is SGHTA and CDR2 is FQGNSA. This CDR3 comprises 15 residues. V shed 5 bases and J 2 bases; nucleotides not matched to a gene: 6.

CDR3 DNA: TGTGCCAGTAGTATAGAAACAGGGACAATCTCTGGGGCCAACGTCCTGACTTTC. Its protein is CASSIETGTISGANVLTF. The J gene is TRBJ2-6, the V gene TRBV19; D is possibly TRBD1 (6 bases). Germline CDR1 LNHDA, CDR2 SQIVND (reference sequence). CDR3 length: 18 residues. V gave up 0 bases and J gave up 0 bases, with 12 bases separating them.

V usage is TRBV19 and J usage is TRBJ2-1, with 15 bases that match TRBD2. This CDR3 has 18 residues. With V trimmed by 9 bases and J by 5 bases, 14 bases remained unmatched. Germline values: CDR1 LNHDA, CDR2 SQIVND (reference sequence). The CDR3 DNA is TGTGCCAGAAATCCAGGGACTAGCGGGAGGATTATGGACAATGAGCAGTTCTTC. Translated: CARNPGTSGRIMDNEQFF.

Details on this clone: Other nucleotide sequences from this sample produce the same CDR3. The CDR3 bases are TGTGCCAGCAGCTTAACAGGGGGCTATGGCTACACCTTC. Amino acids: CASSLTGGYGYTF. The rearrangement uses TRBV7-9 and TRBJ1-2; 8 bases align to TRBD1. J was trimmed by 4 bases and V by 2 bases; bases with no gene match: 0. This CDR3 is built from 13 residues. Germline-derived CDR1 and CDR2 are SEHNR and FQNEAQ (reference sequence). Drawing the rest from reference TRBV7-9 and TRBJ1-2, the complete variable domain is DTGVSQNPRHKITKRGQNVTFRCDPISEHNRLYWYRQTLGQGPEFLTYFQNEAQLEKSRLLSDRFSAERPKGSFSTLEIQRTEQGDSAMYLCASSLTGGYGYTFGSGTRLTVV.

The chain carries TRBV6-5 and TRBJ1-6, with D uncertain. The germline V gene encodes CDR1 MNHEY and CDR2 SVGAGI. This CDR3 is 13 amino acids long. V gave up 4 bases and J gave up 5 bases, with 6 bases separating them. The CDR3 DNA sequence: TGTGCCAGCAGTTGGCAGGATAATTCACCCCTCCACTTT. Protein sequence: CASSWQDNSPLHF.